This T cell receptor beta chain was sequenced during a study of T-cell memory formation after mild COVID-19. Study as a whole: TCR clusters were mostly donor specific. Study-wide findings and caveats: Chiefly within CM and EM were the contracting CD4+ clones; CD8+ ones were within EMRA. The study detected some responding clones in pre-infection memory, suggesting cross-reactive memory joined.

5'RACE primed at constant segments yielded TCR alpha and TCR beta cDNA libraries bearing sample barcodes and UMIs. TCRdb processed the 5' RACE reads anew with MiXCR; each CDR3 protein has one entry. The table includes some 350,000 distinct CDR3 sequences, 10% to 15% detected once. About this clonotype: Antigen: not known.

The specimen was PBMCs or a T cell subset sorted from them (not recorded which). This receptor was obtained from a man aged 18 to 29 who had mild COVID-19 (a few samples of this study predate the infection). Cell type and time point are not known.

The CDR3 protein is CASSEGVSGPYDTQYF. In nucleotides, the CDR3 is TGTGCCAGCAGCGAGGGGGTCAGCGGGCCCTACGATACGCAGTATTTT. V usage is TRBV9 and J usage is TRBJ2-3; possibly TRBD1 or TRBD2 for D (6 bases each). This CDR3 comprises 16 residues. Germline CDR1 SGDLS, CDR2 YYNGEE. V lost 3 bases, J lost 6 bases, and 20 bases lay in between.